A selection of T cell receptor beta chains follows, all from one sample in a study of OX40 agonist ivuxolimab in advanced cancers. Profiling relied on immunoSEQ multiplex PCR, and the TCRdb table lists in-frame clones only, not all of them. This table holds fewer than 80,000 clones, about four fifths found once. Material: CD4+ or CD8+ T cells sorted from blood, obtained in a trial of the OX40 agonist ivuxolimab. The receptors derive from an adult with an advanced solid tumor such as melanoma, head and neck, liver or kidney cancer. Each CDR3 is given with its conserved first and last residue. A D gene is named only where the DNA matches it firmly. Size tells how often a clone was seen (once, few, many) or the class of an expanded clone, and some rows leave it out.

d_gene,abundance,len,v_gene,j_gene,CDR3aa,CDR3nt
NA,NA,13,TRBV6-5,TRBJ1-1,CASSYSETAEAFF,TGTGCCAGCAGTTACTCCGAGACAGCTGAAGCTTTCTTT
TRBD2,NA,15,TRBV7-2,TRBJ2-7,CASTLASGSSYEQYF,TGTGCCAGCACCTTGGCTAGCGGGAGCTCCTACGAGCAGTACTTC
NA,few,14,TRBV5-4,TRBJ1-2,CASSLKSSNYGYTF,TGTGCCAGCAGCTTGAAATCCAGCAACTATGGCTACACCTTC
TRBD1,few,14,TRBV10-3,TRBJ2-5,CAIRKQTGEETQYF,TGTGCCATCAGGAAACAAACAGGGGAAGAGACCCAGTACTTC
TRBD1,NA,14,TRBV7-9,TRBJ1-2,CASSPRGQAYGYTF,TGTGCCAGCAGCCCAAGGGGGCAAGCATATGGCTACACCTTC
TRBD2,few,16,TRBV5-1,TRBJ2-2,CASSRGLAGHTGELFF,TGCGCCAGCAGCAGGGGACTAGCGGGACACACCGGGGAGCTGTTTTTT
TRBD1,NA,14,TRBV27,TRBJ2-7,CASSNSGGFYEQYF,TGTGCCAGCAGTAACTCAGGGGGCTTCTACGAGCAGTACTTC
NA,NA,15,TRBV28,TRBJ1-5,CASSFPTGAIGTQHF,TGTGCCAGCAGTTTCCCGACCGGAGCAATAGGGACCCAGCATTTT
NA,medium-sized,15,TRBV7-9,TRBJ2-7,CASSRLGDRSYEQYF,TGTGCCAGCAGCCGTCTTGGGGACCGATCCTACGAGCAGTACTTC
NA,NA,14,TRBV5-4,TRBJ2-3,CASSLPLSTDTQYF,TGTGCCAGCAGCTTGCCACTCAGCACAGATACGCAGTATTTT
NA,NA,16,TRBV18,TRBJ1-5,CASSPRGGARDQPQHF,TGTGCCAGCTCACCTAGGGGGGGGGCGCGGGATCAGCCCCAGCATTTT
TRBD2,NA,14,TRBV5-1,TRBJ2-1,CASSLASSGNEQFF,TGCGCCAGCAGCTTGGCTTCTAGCGGGAACGAGCAGTTCTTC
NA,NA,14,TRBV15,TRBJ1-5,CATARSGANQPQHF,TGTGCCACCGCCCGGTCGGGGGCAAACCAGCCCCAGCATTTT
NA,NA,14,TRBV18,TRBJ1-3,CASFQSGRGNTIYF,TGTGCCAGCTTCCAATCGGGACGTGGAAACACCATATATTTT
NA,once,16,TRBV5-1,TRBJ2-2,CASSLQSLSNTGELFF,TGCGCCAGCAGCTTGCAAAGCCTTTCGAACACCGGGGAGCTGTTTTTT
TRBD1,NA,17,TRBV5-1,TRBJ2-1,CASSLTPGQGLVNEQFF,TGCGCCAGCTCATTGACGCCGGGACAGGGTCTGGTCAATGAGCAGTTCTTC
TRBD1,NA,16,TRBV19,TRBJ1-5,CASSGFGQGDNQPQHF,TGTGCCAGTAGCGGATTCGGACAGGGGGACAATCAGCCCCAGCATTTT
NA,NA,18,TRBV28,TRBJ1-4,CASSFSLGGGPRNEKLFF,TGTGCCAGCAGTTTCTCTCTCGGCGGGGGACCGCGTAATGAAAAACTGTTTTTT
NA,NA,15,TRBV2,TRBJ2-7,CASSGNRKNNYEQYF,TGTGCCAGCAGTGGTAATAGGAAAAACAACTACGAGCAGTACTTC
NA,NA,16,TRBV5-1,TRBJ1-6,CASSLEPSSYNSPLHF,TGCGCCAGCAGCTTGGAACCGAGCTCCTATAATTCACCCCTCCACTTT
NA,NA,15,TRBV28,TRBJ2-7,CASRGGGWGSYEQYF,TGTGCCAGCAGAGGAGGAGGGTGGGGCTCCTACGAGCAGTACTTC
NA,NA,14,TRBV5-1,TRBJ2-7,CASSPLQGAYEQYF,TGCGCCAGCAGCCCCCTACAGGGCGCCTACGAGCAGTACTTC
TRBD2,NA,17,TRBV4-3,TRBJ2-3,CASSQVRSGGYTDTQYF,TGCGCCAGCAGCCAAGTCCGTAGCGGGGGTTACACAGATACGCAGTATTTT
TRBD1,NA,14,TRBV5-4,TRBJ2-2,CASSLTGGTGELFF,TGTGCCAGCAGCTTGACAGGGGGGACCGGGGAGCTGTTTTTT
NA,NA,12,TRBV29-1,TRBJ1-2,CSVVTGGDGYTF,TGCAGCGTTGTTACAGGAGGAGATGGCTACACCTTC
NA,NA,14,TRBV5-1,TRBJ1-2,CASSLAGGVYGYTF,TGCGCCAGCAGCTTGGCCGGGGGGGTCTATGGCTACACCTTC
NA,NA,14,TRBV4-2,TRBJ1-2,CASSQDVTRGDYTF,TGTGCCAGCAGCCAAGACGTAACCCGGGGTGACTACACCTTC
NA,NA,15,TRBV7-8,TRBJ1-5,CASSLGVQPHQPQHF,TGTGCCAGCAGCTTAGGAGTACAGCCTCATCAGCCCCAGCATTTT
NA,NA,17,TRBV5-1,TRBJ2-6,CASSLESGTSGANVLTF,TGCGCCAGCAGCTTGGAGTCAGGGACTTCTGGGGCCAACGTCCTGACTTTC
TRBD1,NA,14,TRBV19,TRBJ1-2,CASSARTGLYGYTF,TGTGCCAGTAGTGCGAGGACAGGTCTCTATGGCTACACCTTC